This record concerns one T cell receptor (beta chain) sequence. Trimming took off 4 bases at V and 7 bases at J, with 17 bases between the two ends. CDR3 length: 15 amino acids. Germline V lookup: CDR1 SGHRS, CDR2 YFSETQ. TCRdb's table, derived via immunoSEQ multiplex PCR, lists solely in-frame clones and lacks some. Among more than 250,000 clones, 86% were seen once, and the ten largest hold under 3%. This sample is drawn from a study of blood T cell repertoires in COVID-19. Study background: Acute and convalescent COVID-19 samples came from the United States, Italy and Spain. T cells, B-cell-depleted T cells, or PBMCs supplied cDNA or gDNA.

Cohorts were assigned according to the clinical history that participants reported. Symptom resolution, clearance, or two negative PCRs marked the recovered donors of Cohort 3. The chain uses TRBV5-1 and TRBJ1-4, with a weak D call TRBD1 (5 bases). The clonotype comes from a woman aged 18-30 years who had recovered from COVID-19. Material for sequencing was PBMCs or T cells enriched from blood (not recorded which). The CDR3, as DNA: TGCGCCAGCAGCCCCCACGGGGGAGTTGGTGAAAAACTGTTTTTT. Its protein product is CASSPHGGVGEKLFF.